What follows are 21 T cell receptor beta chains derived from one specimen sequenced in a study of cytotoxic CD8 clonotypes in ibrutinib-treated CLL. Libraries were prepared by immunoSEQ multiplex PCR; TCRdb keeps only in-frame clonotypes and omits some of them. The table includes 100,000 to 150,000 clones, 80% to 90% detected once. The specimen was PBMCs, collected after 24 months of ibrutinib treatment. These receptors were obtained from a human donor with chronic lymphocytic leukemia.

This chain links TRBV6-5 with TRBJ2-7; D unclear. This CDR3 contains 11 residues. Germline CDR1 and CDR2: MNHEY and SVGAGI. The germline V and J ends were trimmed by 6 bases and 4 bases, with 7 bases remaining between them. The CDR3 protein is CASSQTYEQYF. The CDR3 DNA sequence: TGTGCCAGCAGCCAGACATACGAGCAGTACTTC.

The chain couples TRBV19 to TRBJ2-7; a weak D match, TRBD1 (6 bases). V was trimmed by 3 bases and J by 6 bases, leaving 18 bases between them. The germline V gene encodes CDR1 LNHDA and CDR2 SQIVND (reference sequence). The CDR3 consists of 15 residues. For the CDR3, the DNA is TGTGCCAGTAGTATGAGGGGGTCCATTATGAGCGAGCAGTACTTC. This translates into CASSMRGSIMSEQYF. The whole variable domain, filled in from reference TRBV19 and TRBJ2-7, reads DGGITQSPKYLFRKEGQNVTLSCEQNLNHDAMYWYRQDPGQGLRLIYYSQIVNDFQKGDIAEGYSVSREKKESFPLTVTSAQKNPTAFYLCASSMRGSIMSEQYFGPGTRLTVT.

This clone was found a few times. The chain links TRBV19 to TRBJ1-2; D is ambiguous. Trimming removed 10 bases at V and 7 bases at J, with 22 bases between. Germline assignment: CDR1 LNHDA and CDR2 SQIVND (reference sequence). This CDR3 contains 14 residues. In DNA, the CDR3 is TGTGCCACCGGACGGCCGGCAAGTCTGTTTGGCTACACCTTC. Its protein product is CATGRPASLFGYTF. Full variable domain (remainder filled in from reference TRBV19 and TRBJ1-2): DGGITQSPKYLFRKEGQNVTLSCEQNLNHDAMYWYRQDPGQGLRLIYYSQIVNDFQKGDIAEGYSVSREKKESFPLTVTSAQKNPTAFYLCATGRPASLFGYTFGSGTRLTVV.

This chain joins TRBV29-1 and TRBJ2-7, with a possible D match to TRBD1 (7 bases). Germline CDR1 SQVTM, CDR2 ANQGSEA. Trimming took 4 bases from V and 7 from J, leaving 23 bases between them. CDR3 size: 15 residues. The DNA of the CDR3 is TGCAGCGTTGTACCCGGGGGACAGCCGCCCCTAGAGCAGTACTTC. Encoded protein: CSVVPGGQPPLEQYF.

CDR3 sequence reads: CASSQKTLEETQYF. The CDR3 nucleotides are TGCGCCAGCAGCCAAAAGACATTAGAAGAGACCCAGTACTTC. The chain employs TRBV4-3 and TRBJ2-5; D call uncertain. The CDR3 runs 14 residues. Germline V lookup: CDR1 LGHNA, CDR2 YSLEER. V shed 2 bases and J shed 3 bases, with 10 bases lying between them.

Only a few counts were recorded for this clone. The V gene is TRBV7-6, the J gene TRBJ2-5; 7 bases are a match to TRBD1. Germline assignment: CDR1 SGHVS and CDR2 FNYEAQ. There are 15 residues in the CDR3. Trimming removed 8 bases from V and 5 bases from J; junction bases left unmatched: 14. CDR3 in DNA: TGTGCCAGCTCAATAGGGGACAGCTCGTGGGAGACCCAGTACTTC. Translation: CASSIGDSSWETQYF.

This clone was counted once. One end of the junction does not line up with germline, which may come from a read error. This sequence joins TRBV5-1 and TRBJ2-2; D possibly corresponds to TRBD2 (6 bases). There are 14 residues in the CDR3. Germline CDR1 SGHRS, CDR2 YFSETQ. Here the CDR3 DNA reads TGCGCCAGCAGTTTGGGCCGGGGGACCGGGGAGCTGTTTTTT. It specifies CASSLGRGTGELFF.

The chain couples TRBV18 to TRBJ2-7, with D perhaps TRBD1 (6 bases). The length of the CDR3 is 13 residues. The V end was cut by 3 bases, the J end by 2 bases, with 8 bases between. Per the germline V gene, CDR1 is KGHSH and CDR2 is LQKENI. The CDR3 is CASSPDSTYEQYF. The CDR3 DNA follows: TGTGCCAGCTCACCGGACAGTACCTACGAGCAGTACTTC.

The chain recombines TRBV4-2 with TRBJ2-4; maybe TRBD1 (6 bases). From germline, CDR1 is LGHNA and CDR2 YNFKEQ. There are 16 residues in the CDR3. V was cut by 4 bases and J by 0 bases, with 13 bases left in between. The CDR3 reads CASSPETGLAKNIQYF. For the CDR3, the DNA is TGTGCCAGCAGCCCAGAGACAGGACTAGCCAAAAACATTCAGTACTTC.

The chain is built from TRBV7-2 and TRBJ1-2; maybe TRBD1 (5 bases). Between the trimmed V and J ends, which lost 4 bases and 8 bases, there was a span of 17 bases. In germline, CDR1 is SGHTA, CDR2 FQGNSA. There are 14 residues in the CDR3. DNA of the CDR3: TGTGCCAGCAGCTCTGGTTCAGGGAGTTACGGCTACACCTTC. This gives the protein CASSSGSGSYGYTF.

CDR3 in amino acids: CASSPRQGTSYEQYF. CDR3 nucleotides: TGTGCCAGCAGCCCAAGACAGGGGACCTCCTACGAGCAGTACTTC. This chain uses TRBV7-2 with TRBJ2-7, with 8 bases matching TRBD1. The V segment lost 5 bases and the J segment 0 bases; nucleotides outside the gene matches: 6. Germline V gene sequence: CDR1 SGHTA, CDR2 FQGNSA. The CDR3 has 15 amino acids. The full variable domain, with the rest looked up from reference TRBV7-2 and TRBJ2-7, is GAGVSQSPSNKVTEKGKDVELRCDPISGHTALYWYRQSLGQGLEFLIYFQGNSAPDKSGLPSDRFSAERTGGSVSTLTIQRTQQEDSAVYLCASSPRQGTSYEQYFGPGTRLTVT.

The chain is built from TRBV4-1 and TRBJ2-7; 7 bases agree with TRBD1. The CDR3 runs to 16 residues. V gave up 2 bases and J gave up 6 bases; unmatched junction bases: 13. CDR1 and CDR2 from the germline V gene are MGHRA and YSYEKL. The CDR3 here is CASSQKPETGSSEQYF. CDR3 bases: TGCGCCAGCAGCCAAAAACCGGAGACAGGGAGTTCCGAGCAGTACTTC.

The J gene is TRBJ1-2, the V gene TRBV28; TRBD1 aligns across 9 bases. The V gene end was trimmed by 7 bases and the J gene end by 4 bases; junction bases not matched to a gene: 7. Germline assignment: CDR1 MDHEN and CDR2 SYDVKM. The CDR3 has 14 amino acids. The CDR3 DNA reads TGTGCCAGCACCTCGACAGGGGGGTTCTATGGCTACACCTTC. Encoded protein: CASTSTGGFYGYTF.

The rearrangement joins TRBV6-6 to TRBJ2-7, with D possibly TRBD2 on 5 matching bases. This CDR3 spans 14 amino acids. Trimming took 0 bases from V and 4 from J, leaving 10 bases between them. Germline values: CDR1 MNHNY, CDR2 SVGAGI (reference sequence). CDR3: CASSYSRTEYEQYF. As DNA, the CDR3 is TGTGCCAGCAGTTACTCGAGGACTGAATACGAGCAGTACTTC.

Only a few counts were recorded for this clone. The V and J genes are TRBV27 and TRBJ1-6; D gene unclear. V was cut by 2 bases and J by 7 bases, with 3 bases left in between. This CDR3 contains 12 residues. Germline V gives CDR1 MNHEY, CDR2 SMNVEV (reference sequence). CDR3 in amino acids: CASSLQNSPLHF. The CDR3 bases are TGTGCCAGCAGTTTACAAAATTCACCCCTCCACTTT.

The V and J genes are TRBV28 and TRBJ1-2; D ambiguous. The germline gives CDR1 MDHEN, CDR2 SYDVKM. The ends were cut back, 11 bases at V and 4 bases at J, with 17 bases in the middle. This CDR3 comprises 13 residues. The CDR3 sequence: CAARRRSSYGYTF. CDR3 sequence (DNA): TGTGCCGCCCGACGGCGCAGCTCCTATGGCTACACCTTC.

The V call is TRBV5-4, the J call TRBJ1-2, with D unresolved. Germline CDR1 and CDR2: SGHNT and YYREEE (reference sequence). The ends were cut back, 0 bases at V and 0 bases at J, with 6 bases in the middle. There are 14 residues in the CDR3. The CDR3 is CASSLDTTNYGYTF. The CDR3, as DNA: TGTGCCAGCAGCTTGGACACCACTAACTATGGCTACACCTTC.

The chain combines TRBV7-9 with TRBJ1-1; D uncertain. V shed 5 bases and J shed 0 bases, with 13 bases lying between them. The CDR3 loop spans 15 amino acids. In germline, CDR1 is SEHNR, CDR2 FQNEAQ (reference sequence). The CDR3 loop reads CASSQARQMNTEAFF. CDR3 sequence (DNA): TGTGCCAGCAGCCAGGCTCGGCAGATGAACACTGAAGCTTTCTTT. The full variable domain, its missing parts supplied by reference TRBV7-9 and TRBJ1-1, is DTGVSQNPRHKITKRGQNVTFRCDPISEHNRLYWYRQTLGQGPEFLTYFQNEAQLEKSRLLSDRFSAERPKGSFSTLEIQRTEQGDSAMYLCASSQARQMNTEAFFGQGTRLTVV.

Written as DNA, the CDR3 is TGTGCCAGCAGCTTAGTAGGGGGAGGCGTAAGTGGCTACACCTTC. Translating it yields CASSLVGGGVSGYTF. The chain recombines TRBV7-2 with TRBJ1-2, with D maybe TRBD1 (6 bases). V was shortened by 1 base and J by 7 bases, with 16 bases between the two germline ends. This CDR3 region has 15 residues. Germline values: CDR1 SGHTA, CDR2 FQGNSA.

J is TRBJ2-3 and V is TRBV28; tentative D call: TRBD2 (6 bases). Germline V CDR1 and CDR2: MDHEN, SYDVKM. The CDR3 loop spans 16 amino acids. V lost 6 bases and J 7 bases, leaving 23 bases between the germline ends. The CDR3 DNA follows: TGTGCCAGCAGCACCAGGGCGGGACTCGTCACTAATACGCAGTATTTT. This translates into CASSTRAGLVTNTQYF.

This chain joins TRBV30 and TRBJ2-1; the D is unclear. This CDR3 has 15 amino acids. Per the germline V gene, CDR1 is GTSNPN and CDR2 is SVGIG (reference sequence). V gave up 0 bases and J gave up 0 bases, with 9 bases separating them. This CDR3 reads CAWSVIGLSYNEQFF. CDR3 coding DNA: TGTGCCTGGAGTGTTATCGGCCTCTCCTACAATGAGCAGTTCTTC.